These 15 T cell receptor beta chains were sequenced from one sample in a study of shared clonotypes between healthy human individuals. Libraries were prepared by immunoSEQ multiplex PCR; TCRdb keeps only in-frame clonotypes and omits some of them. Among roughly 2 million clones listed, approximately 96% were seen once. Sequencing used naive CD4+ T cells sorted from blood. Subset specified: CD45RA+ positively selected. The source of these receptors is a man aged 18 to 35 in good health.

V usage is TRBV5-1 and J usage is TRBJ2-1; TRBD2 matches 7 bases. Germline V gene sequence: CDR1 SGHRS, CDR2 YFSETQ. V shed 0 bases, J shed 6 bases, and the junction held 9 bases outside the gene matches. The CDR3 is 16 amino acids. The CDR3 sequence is CASSLGAGLNFNEQFF. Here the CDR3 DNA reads TGCGCCAGCAGCTTGGGAGCGGGATTAAATTTCAATGAGCAGTTCTTC.

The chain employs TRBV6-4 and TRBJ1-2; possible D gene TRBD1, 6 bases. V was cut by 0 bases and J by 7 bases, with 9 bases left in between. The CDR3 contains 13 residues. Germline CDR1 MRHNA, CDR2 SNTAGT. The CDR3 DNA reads TGTGCCAGCAGTGACTCAACAGGGCTTGGCTACACCTTC. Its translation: CASSDSTGLGYTF.

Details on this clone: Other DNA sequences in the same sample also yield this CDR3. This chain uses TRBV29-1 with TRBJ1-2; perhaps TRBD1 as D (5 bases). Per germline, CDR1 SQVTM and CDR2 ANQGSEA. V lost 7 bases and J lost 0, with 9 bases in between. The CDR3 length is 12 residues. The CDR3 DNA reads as TGCAGCGGGGGCGGTGCTAACTATGGCTACACCTTC. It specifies CSGGGANYGYTF. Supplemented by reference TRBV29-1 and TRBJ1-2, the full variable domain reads SAVISQKPSRDICQRGTSLTIQCQVDSQVTMMFWYRQQPGQSLTLIATANQGSEATYESGFVIDKFPISRPNLTFSTLTVSNMSPEDSSIYLCSGGGANYGYTFGSGTRLTVV.

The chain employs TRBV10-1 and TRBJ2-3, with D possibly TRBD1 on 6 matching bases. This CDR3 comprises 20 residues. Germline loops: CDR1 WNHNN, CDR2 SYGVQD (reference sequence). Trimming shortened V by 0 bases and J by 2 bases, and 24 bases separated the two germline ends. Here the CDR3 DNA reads TGCGCCAGCAGTGAGTCGATAGGTCAGGGGCTAGCAGGAGACACAGATACGCAGTATTTT. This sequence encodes CASSESIGQGLAGDTDTQYF.

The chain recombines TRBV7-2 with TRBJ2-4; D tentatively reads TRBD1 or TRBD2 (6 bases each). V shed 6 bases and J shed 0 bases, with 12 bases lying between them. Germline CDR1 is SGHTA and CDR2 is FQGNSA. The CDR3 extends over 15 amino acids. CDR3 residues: CASRGGGLAKNIQYF. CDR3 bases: TGTGCCAGCAGAGGAGGGGGGTTAGCCAAAAACATTCAGTACTTC. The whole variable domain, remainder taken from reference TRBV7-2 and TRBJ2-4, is GAGVSQSPSNKVTEKGKDVELRCDPISGHTALYWYRQSLGQGLEFLIYFQGNSAPDKSGLPSDRFSAERTGGSVSTLTIQRTQQEDSAVYLCASRGGGLAKNIQYFGAGTRLSVL.

The chain's CDR3 is CASGLAGPTDTQYF. As DNA, the CDR3 is TGTGCTAGTGGTTTGGCAGGGCCCACAGATACGCAGTATTTT. This chain connects TRBV12-5 to TRBJ2-3, with TRBD1 as a possible D gene (5 bases). Germline V lookup: CDR1 LGHNT, CDR2 FRNRAP. The ends were cut back, 1 base at V and 2 bases at J, with 7 bases in the middle. This CDR3 comprises 14 residues.

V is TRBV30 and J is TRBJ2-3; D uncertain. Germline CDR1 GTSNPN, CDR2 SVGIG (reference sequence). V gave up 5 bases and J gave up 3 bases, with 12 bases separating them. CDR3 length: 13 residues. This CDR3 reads CAWGYGSTDTQYF. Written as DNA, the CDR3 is TGTGCCTGGGGGTACGGCTCGACAGATACGCAGTATTTT. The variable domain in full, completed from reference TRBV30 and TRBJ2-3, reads SQTIHQWPATLVQPVGSPLSLECTVEGTSNPNLYWYRQAAGRGLQLLFYSVGIGQISSEVPQNLSASRPQDRQFILSSKKLLLSDSGFYLCAWGYGSTDTQYFGPGTRLTVL.

The CDR3 loop reads CASSTSVNTEAFF. DNA for the CDR3: TGTGCCAGTAGTACATCAGTGAACACTGAAGCTTTCTTT. The chain combines TRBV19 with TRBJ1-1; unclear D gene. Trimming shortened V by 4 bases and J by 0 bases, and 6 bases separated the two germline ends. Looked up from germline, CDR1 is LNHDA and CDR2 is SQIVND (reference sequence). The CDR3 totals 13 residues.

The CDR3 coding sequence is TGTGCCAGCAGCCTGGGACGGCGGGTGGTTACCGGGGAGCTGTTTTTT. Its protein product is CASSLGRRVVTGELFF. The gene calls are TRBV7-2 and TRBJ2-2; D might be TRBD1 or TRBD2, each matching 5 bases. Germline lookup yields CDR1 SGHTA and CDR2 FQGNSA. CDR3 size: 16 residues. The V end lost 5 bases, the J end lost 5 bases, and 18 bases lay between the germline ends.

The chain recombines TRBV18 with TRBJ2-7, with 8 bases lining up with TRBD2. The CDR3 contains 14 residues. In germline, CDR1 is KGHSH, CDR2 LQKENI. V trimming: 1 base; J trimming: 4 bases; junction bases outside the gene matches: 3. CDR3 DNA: TGTGCCAGCTCACCACAGGCGGGAGGATACGAGCAGTACTTC. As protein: CASSPQAGGYEQYF.

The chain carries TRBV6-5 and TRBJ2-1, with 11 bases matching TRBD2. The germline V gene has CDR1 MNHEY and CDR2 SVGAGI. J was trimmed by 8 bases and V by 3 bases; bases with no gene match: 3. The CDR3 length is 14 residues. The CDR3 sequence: CASSYTSGRHEQFF. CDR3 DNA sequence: TGTGCCAGCAGTTATACTAGCGGGAGACATGAGCAGTTCTTC.

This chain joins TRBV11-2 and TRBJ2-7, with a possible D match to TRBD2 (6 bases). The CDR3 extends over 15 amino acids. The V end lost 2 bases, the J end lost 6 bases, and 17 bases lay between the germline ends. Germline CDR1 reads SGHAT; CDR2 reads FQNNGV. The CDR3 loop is CASSLFPVRGSEQYF. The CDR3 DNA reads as TGTGCCAGCAGCTTATTTCCCGTACGGGGGAGCGAGCAGTACTTC.

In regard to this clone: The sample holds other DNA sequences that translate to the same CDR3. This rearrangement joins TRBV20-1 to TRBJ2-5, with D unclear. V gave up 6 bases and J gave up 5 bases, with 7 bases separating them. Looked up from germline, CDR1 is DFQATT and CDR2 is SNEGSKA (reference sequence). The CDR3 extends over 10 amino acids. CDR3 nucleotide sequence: TGCAGTGCAAGACTGGAGACCCAGTACTTC. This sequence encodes CSARLETQYF.

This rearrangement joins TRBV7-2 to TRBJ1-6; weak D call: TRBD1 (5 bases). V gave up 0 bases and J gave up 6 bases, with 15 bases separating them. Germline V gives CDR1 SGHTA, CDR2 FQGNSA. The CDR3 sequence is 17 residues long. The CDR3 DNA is TGTGCCAGCAGCTTAGCCCATATAGGGGCGAGTAATTCACCCCTCCACTTT. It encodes CASSLAHIGASNSPLHF. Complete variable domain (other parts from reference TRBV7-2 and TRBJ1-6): GAGVSQSPSNKVTEKGKDVELRCDPISGHTALYWYRQSLGQGLEFLIYFQGNSAPDKSGLPSDRFSAERTGGSVSTLTIQRTQQEDSAVYLCASSLAHIGASNSPLHFGNGTRLTVT.

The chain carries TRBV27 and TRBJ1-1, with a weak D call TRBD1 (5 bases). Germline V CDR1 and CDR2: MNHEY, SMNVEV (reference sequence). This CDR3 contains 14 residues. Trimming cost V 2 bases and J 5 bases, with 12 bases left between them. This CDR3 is CASSLRMGLTEAFF. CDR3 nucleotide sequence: TGTGCCAGCAGTTTACGGATGGGGCTTACTGAAGCTTTCTTT.